A single sample is the source of the 13 T cell receptor beta chains below, sequenced in a study of cytomegalovirus exposure and HLA in healthy donors. Both 60 Vbeta primers and 13 Jbeta primers went into the PCR. Profiling relied on immunoSEQ multiplex PCR, and the TCRdb table lists in-frame clones only, not all of them. The table has 140,000 to 150,000 clones, approximately 72% seen once. Sequencing input: PBMCs. These receptors all stem from a woman aged 55-70 years in good health and CMV-seronegative.

The rearrangement uses TRBV9 and TRBJ1-4; D possibly corresponds to TRBD1 (5 bases). Germline V lookup: CDR1 SGDLS, CDR2 YYNGEE. The CDR3 has 21 amino acids. V was trimmed by 0 bases and J by 8 bases, leaving 32 bases between them. For the CDR3, the DNA is TGTGCCAGCAGCGTAGGGCCGGGCGGCGGAACGTGGGGACTCAGAGGGGAAAAACTGTTTTTT. It encodes CASSVGPGGGTWGLRGEKLFF.

The rearrangement joins TRBV11-2 to TRBJ2-7; a possible D gene is TRBD2 (6 bases). The germline V gene encodes CDR1 SGHAT and CDR2 FQNNGV. Trimming left V 3 bases short and J 6 bases short, with 12 bases between. The CDR3 runs 13 residues. This CDR3 is CASSLTQEGEQYF. The CDR3 coding sequence is TGTGCCAGCAGCTTGACACAGGAGGGCGAGCAGTACTTC.

CDR3 sequence reads: CASSETPEAFF. CDR3 DNA: TGTGCCAGCAGTGAAACACCTGAAGCTTTCTTT. The V call is TRBV2, the J call TRBJ1-1; D gene uncertain. CDR3 length: 11 amino acids. CDR1 and CDR2 from the germline V gene are SNHLY and FYNNEI. Trimming cost V 2 bases and J 6 bases, with 4 bases left between them.

This clone was picked up one time. The V call is TRBV9, the J call TRBJ2-1, with 15 nucleotides matching TRBD2. V shed 4 bases and J 7 bases; nucleotides not matched to a gene: 9. The CDR3 contains 17 residues. Germline-derived CDR1 and CDR2 are SGDLS and YYNGEE. DNA of the CDR3: TGTGCCAGCAGCACCGGGACTAGCGGGAGGAGGACTAATGAGCAGTTCTTC. Translating it yields CASSTGTSGRRTNEQFF.

Note on this clone: This specimen includes other DNA sequences encoding the same CDR3. This chain connects TRBV7-8 to TRBJ2-7; D gene unclear. Germline V gene lookup returns CDR1 SGHVS and CDR2 FQNEAQ. The CDR3 has 12 residues. V lost 3 bases, J lost 0 bases, and 3 bases lay in between. CDR3 region: CASSFSSYEQYF. The CDR3 DNA reads as TGTGCCAGCAGCTTTAGCTCCTACGAGCAGTACTTC.

The chain joins TRBV28 to TRBJ2-7; 9 positions match TRBD1. The trim removed 5 bases at V and 2 bases at J, leaving 7 bases unmatched. Germline V lookup: CDR1 MDHEN, CDR2 SYDVKM. There are 15 residues in the CDR3. CDR3 sequence reads: CASSPGDRATYEQYF. The CDR3 DNA follows: TGTGCCAGCAGTCCAGGGGACAGGGCGACCTACGAGCAGTACTTC. The full variable domain, its missing parts supplied by reference TRBV28 and TRBJ2-7, is DVKVTQSSRYLVKRTGEKVFLECVQDMDHENMFWYRQDPGLGLRLIYFSYDVKMKEKGDIPEGYSVSREKKERFSLILESASTNQTSMYLCASSPGDRATYEQYFGPGTRLTVT.

The chain joins TRBV9 to TRBJ2-1, with TRBD2 identical over 8 bases. CDR1 and CDR2 (germline): SGDLS, YYNGEE. This CDR3 contains 15 residues. V lost 0 bases to trimming and J lost 6 bases; unmatched junction nucleotides: 5. The CDR3 here is CASSVDTSGGNEQFF. The CDR3 region has the DNA TGTGCCAGCAGCGTAGATACTAGCGGCGGCAATGAGCAGTTCTTC.

This chain connects TRBV28 to TRBJ2-7; 14 nucleotides align to TRBD2. J gave up 6 bases and V 11 bases, and 6 bases lay outside the gene matches. Germline V gene lookup returns CDR1 MDHEN and CDR2 SYDVKM. The CDR3 spans 13 residues. The DNA of the CDR3 is TGTGCCGCAGGACTAGCGGGAGGAGGCGAGCAGTACTTC. Translated, it gives CAAGLAGGGEQYF.

This sequence joins TRBV4-2 and TRBJ2-1; 14 nucleotides align to TRBD2. Germline CDR1 reads LGHNA; CDR2 reads YNFKEQ. The CDR3 is 17 residues long. V was pared by 0 bases and J by 7 bases, with 5 bases of the junction left unmatched. DNA for the CDR3: TGTGCCAGCAGCCAAGAAGGACTAGCGGGGGGTCGGAATGAGCAGTTCTTC. Protein: CASSQEGLAGGRNEQFF.

The rearrangement uses TRBV7-6 and TRBJ2-5; TRBD1 aligns across 9 bases. Trimming cost V 5 bases and J 5 bases; bases outside gene matches: 12. Germline V CDR1 and CDR2: SGHVS, FNYEAQ. The CDR3 runs to 16 residues. DNA for the CDR3: TGTGCCAGCAGCCCGGGGATACAGGGGGCTGGGGAGACCCAGTACTTC. It is translated as CASSPGIQGAGETQYF.

This clone was observed a handful of times. Here the CDR3 reads CASSLEQRANTEAFF. CDR3 nucleotide sequence: TGCGCCAGCAGCTTGGAACAGAGAGCGAACACTGAAGCTTTCTTT. This rearrangement joins TRBV5-1 to TRBJ1-1; D gene ambiguous. Germline V gene data show CDR1 as SGHRS and CDR2 as YFSETQ. Trimming pared 0 bases from V and 1 base from J, leaving 10 bases between. The length of the CDR3 is 15 residues.

V usage is TRBV5-4 and J usage is TRBJ2-7; D is possibly TRBD1 (6 bases). V was shortened by 2 bases and J by 5 bases, with 11 bases between the two germline ends. The CDR3 contains 13 residues. Germline CDR1 SGHNT, CDR2 YYREEE (reference sequence). The CDR3 DNA reads TGTGCCAGCAGCTTTACGGACAGAGACGAGCAGTACTTC. It is translated as CASSFTDRDEQYF.

This sequence joins TRBV7-2 and TRBJ1-4, with a weak D call TRBD1 (6 bases). V was pared by 5 bases and J by 7 bases, with 8 bases between. CDR3 length: 12 residues. The germline gives CDR1 SGHTA, CDR2 FQGNSA. DNA of the CDR3: TGTGCCAGCAGCCTACAGGGTGAAAAACTGTTTTTT. Protein: CASSLQGEKLFF.